Presented here are 2 T cell receptor beta chains from one specimen sequenced in a study of identical twins. TCRdb reanalysed the 5' RACE reads using MiXCR and keeps one entry per CDR3 protein. The sample has about 890,000 distinct CDR3 sequences, 10% to 15% seen once. This sample was also put to use in a study of yellow fever vaccine responses in identical twins.

Sequenced sample: PBMCs. These receptors all come from a woman between 18 and 29 years old in good health.

This clonotype was seen more than once but under ten times. J is TRBJ2-1 and V is TRBV3-1; D is perhaps TRBD1 or TRBD2 (5 bases each). Per the germline V gene, CDR1 is LGHDT and CDR2 is YNNKEL (reference sequence). Trimming stripped 1 base from V and 5 bases from J, with 18 bases between. This CDR3 region has 17 residues. CDR3 sequence reads: CASSQGGSETIHNEQFF. The CDR3 DNA reads as TGTGCCAGCAGCCAAGGGGGGTCGGAGACAATTCACAATGAGCAGTTCTTC.

In its sample, this clonotype was seen a few times. Mismatch with germline at one junction end may stem from a read error. J is TRBJ1-1 and V is TRBV20-1, with 7 positions matching TRBD1. The CDR3 is 14 amino acids. Germline values: CDR1 DFQATT, CDR2 SNEGSKA (reference sequence). CDR3 nucleotide sequence: TGCAGTGCTAGAGACCCCAGGGGGATTGGTGAAGTTTTCTTT. Translating it yields CSARDPRGIGEVFF.